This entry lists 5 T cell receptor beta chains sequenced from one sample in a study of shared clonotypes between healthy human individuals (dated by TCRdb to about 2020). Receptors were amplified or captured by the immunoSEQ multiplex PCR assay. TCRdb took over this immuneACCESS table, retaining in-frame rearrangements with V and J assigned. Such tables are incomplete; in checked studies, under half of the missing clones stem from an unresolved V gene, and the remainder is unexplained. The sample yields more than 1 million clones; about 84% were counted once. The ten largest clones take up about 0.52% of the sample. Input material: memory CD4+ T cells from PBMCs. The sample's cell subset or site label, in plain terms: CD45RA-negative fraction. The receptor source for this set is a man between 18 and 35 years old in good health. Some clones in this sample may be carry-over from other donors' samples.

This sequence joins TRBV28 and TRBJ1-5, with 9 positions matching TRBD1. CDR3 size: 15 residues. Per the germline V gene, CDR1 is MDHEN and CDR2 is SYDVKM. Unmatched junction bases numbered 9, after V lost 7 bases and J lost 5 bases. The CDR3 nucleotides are TGTGCCAGCACCACCGGACAGGGGACAGATCAGCCCCAGCATTTT. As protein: CASTTGQGTDQPQHF. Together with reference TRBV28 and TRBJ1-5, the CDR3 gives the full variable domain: DVKVTQSSRYLVKRTGEKVFLECVQDMDHENMFWYRQDPGLGLRLIYFSYDVKMKEKGDIPEGYSVSREKKERFSLILESASTNQTSMYLCASTTGQGTDQPQHFGDGTRLSIL.

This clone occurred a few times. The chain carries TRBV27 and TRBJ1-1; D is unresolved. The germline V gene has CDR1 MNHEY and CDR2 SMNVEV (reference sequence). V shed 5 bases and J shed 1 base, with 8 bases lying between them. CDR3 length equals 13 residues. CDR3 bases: TGTGCCAGCAGTCCTACAAGGAACACTGAAGCTTTCTTT. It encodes CASSPTRNTEAFF.

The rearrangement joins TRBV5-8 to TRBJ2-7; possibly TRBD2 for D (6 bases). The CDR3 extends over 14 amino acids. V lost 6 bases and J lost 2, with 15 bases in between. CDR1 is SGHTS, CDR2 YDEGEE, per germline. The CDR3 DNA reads TGTGCCAGCAACAGATTAGCGGCCCCCTACGAGCAGTACTTC. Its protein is CASNRLAAPYEQYF.

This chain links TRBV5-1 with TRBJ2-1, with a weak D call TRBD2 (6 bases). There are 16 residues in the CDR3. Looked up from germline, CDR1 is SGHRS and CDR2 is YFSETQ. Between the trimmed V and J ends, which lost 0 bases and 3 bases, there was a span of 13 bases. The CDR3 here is CASSLEPRDFYNEQFF. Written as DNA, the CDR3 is TGCGCCAGCAGCTTGGAGCCCCGGGACTTCTACAATGAGCAGTTCTTC.

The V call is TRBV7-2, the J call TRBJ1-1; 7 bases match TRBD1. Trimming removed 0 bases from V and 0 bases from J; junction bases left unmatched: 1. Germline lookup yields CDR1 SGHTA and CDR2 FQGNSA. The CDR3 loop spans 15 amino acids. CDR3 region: CASSLATGLNTEAFF. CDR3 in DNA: TGTGCCAGCAGCTTAGCGACAGGGCTGAACACTGAAGCTTTCTTT.